These T cell receptor beta chains were read from a single sample in a study of blood T cell repertoires in COVID-19. Method: immunoSEQ multiplex PCR; TCRdb's copy keeps in-frame clones and lacks some. Among roughly 75,000 clones, less than 90% were seen once, and the ten largest hold 6% to 6.5%. Sequencing was done on a sample of peripheral blood. All receptors derive from a man older than 75 with COVID-19, enrolled during active disease. Both conserved end residues are part of each CDR3. The D gene is left open where the match is weak. The size of a clone is reported for some rows only, either as once, few or many, or as a class for expanded clones.

TGTGCCACCAGTGGTACCGGGACAGGTCCCGAATCATTCACAGATACGCAGTATTTT | CATSGTGTGPESFTDTQYF | TRBJ2-3 | TRBV24-1 | - | TRBD1
TGTGCCAGCAGACAGGGACAGGGGAACACTGAAGCTTTCTTT | CASRQGQGNTEAFF | TRBJ1-1 | TRBV11-2 | - | TRBD1
TGTGCCAGTAGTAAGGGGATGGGAACTGAAGCTTTCTTT | CASSKGMGTEAFF | TRBJ1-1 | TRBV19 | - | -
TGTGCCAGCAGCTTGGGGGGACTGATGAACACTGAAGCTTTCTTT | CASSLGGLMNTEAFF | TRBJ1-1 | TRBV5-6 | - | -
TGTGCCAGCAGCGTAGGGTATAGGGGGCGCAATGGAGATACGCAGTATTTT | CASSVGYRGRNGDTQYF | TRBJ2-3 | TRBV9 | once | TRBD1
TGTGCCAGCAAGGACAGTAGGGCCTCTGGAAACACCATATATTTT | CASKDSRASGNTIYF | TRBJ1-3 | TRBV6-5 | - | -
TGTGCCAGTAGAAGTGACAGGAACTCCTACGAGCAGTACTTC | CASRSDRNSYEQYF | TRBJ2-7 | TRBV19 | - | -
TGTGCCAGCAGCCAAGATGGGCTCGAACTAGCGGGGGGGCTGAATGAGCAGTTCTTC | CASSQDGLELAGGLNEQFF | TRBJ2-1 | TRBV4-2 | - | TRBD2
TGTGCCACCAGTGATCCCGGGGGGCCGAACACCGGGGAGCTGTTTTTT | CATSDPGGPNTGELFF | TRBJ2-2 | TRBV24-1 | - | -
TGTGCCAGCAGCTTGGGACAGGGATATGGCTACACCTTC | CASSLGQGYGYTF | TRBJ1-2 | TRBV28 | few | TRBD1
TGTGCCAGCAGCGTAAATACAAACACTGAAGCTTTCTTT | CASSVNTNTEAFF | TRBJ1-1 | TRBV9 | - | -
TGTGCCAGCAGCTTGACAATTTTCCTTAATTCACCCCTCCACTTT | CASSLTIFLNSPLHF | TRBJ1-6 | TRBV5-5 | - | -
TGTGCCAGCAGTCTCCGGGGAGGGGGTAATGAAAAACTGTTTTTT | CASSLRGGGNEKLFF | TRBJ1-4 | TRBV6-5 | - | -
TGCGCCAGCAAGGGGGCCAGATTCTCTGGGGCCAACGTCCTGACTTTC | CASKGARFSGANVLTF | TRBJ2-6 | TRBV10-1 | few | TRBD1
TGCGCCAGCAGCTCTGGGGCCAGCTCTGGAAACACCATATATTTT | CASSSGASSGNTIYF | TRBJ1-3 | TRBV5-1 | - | -
TGTGCCAGTAGACCACCAGGGGAGAAGCCCCAGCATTTT | CASRPPGEKPQHF | TRBJ1-5 | TRBV19 | - | -
TGTGCCAGCAGGCGACCGGGACAGGGGGCTGGGAAACTGTTTTTT | CASRRPGQGAGKLFF | TRBJ1-4 | TRBV27 | - | TRBD1
TGTGCCAGCAGCCAGGACAGGGGACAGCCCCAGCATTTT | CASSQDRGQPQHF | TRBJ1-5 | TRBV6-5 | once | TRBD1
TGTGCCAGCAGCTTAATCGGGGTAGGGTTCACAGATACGCAGTATTTT | CASSLIGVGFTDTQYF | TRBJ2-3 | TRBV7-3 | - | -
TGTGCCAGCAGCTTTCTTGGGGAGCAAGAGACCCAGTACTTC | CASSFLGEQETQYF | TRBJ2-5 | TRBV5-6 | once | -
TGTGCCAGCAGCCGAGGACAGGGGGCGCTTGGCTACACCTTC | CASSRGQGALGYTF | TRBJ1-2 | TRBV3-1/TRBV3-2 | - | TRBD1
TGTGCCAGCAGCCCACAACACACATCTTCCTACGAGCAGTACTTC | CASSPQHTSSYEQYF | TRBJ2-7 | TRBV7-8 | - | -
TGTGCCAGCAAGGCGCGGGGGCTACGAGGAGAGACCCAGTACTTC | CASKARGLRGETQYF | TRBJ2-5 | TRBV28 | - | -
TGTGCCAGCACCCAGGGGACGAGTGGCTACACCTTC | CASTQGTSGYTF | TRBJ1-2 | TRBV6-5 | - | -
TGTGCCAGCAGCAGAAACCGGGGGGCCACAGATACGCAGTATTTT | CASSRNRGATDTQYF | TRBJ2-3 | TRBV7-2 | - | -
TGTGCCAGCTCACCACCGGCGGGGAGGGGGATTGAAGCTTTCTTT | CASSPPAGRGIEAFF | TRBJ1-1 | TRBV18 | once | -
TGTGCCAGTAGTATTAGGGCGGGACAGGGTACAGATACGCAGTATTTT | CASSIRAGQGTDTQYF | TRBJ2-3 | TRBV19 | - | TRBD1
TGTGCCAGCAGTTTACTAGCGGGGGAGGACAATGAGCAGTTCTTC | CASSLLAGEDNEQFF | TRBJ2-1 | TRBV2 | - | TRBD2
TGTGCCAGCAGAGCGGAGGGCTCCTCGCCCACCCTCCACTTT | CASRAEGSSPTLHF | TRBJ1-6 | TRBV28 | once | -
TGTGCCAGCAGTTCGCTCCGGGACAGAGAAAACACCATATATTTT | CASSSLRDRENTIYF | TRBJ1-3 | TRBV11-2 | - | TRBD1
TGTGCCAGCAGAGGACAGGGGAACACTGAAGCTTTCTTT | CASRGQGNTEAFF | TRBJ1-1 | TRBV28 | - | TRBD1
TGTGCCAGCAGCTCACTCGACAGGGTCTACGAGCAGTACTTC | CASSSLDRVYEQYF | TRBJ2-7 | TRBV7-2 | - | TRBD1
TGTGCCAGCAGTGAAAGATCGAGTCGGACAGGGCGAACCCGGAACACTGAAGCTTTCTTT | CASSERSSRTGRTRNTEAFF | TRBJ1-1 | TRBV6-1 | once | TRBD1
TGCAGCGGGGGGACAGGGGGCTATGGCTACACCTTC | CSGGTGGYGYTF | TRBJ1-2 | TRBV29-1 | few | TRBD1
TGTGCCAGCAGGGCTCTCGGCGGGGGGAGTCGGAATGAGCAGTTCTTC | CASRALGGGSRNEQFF | TRBJ2-1 | TRBV7-8 | - | TRBD2